A single sample gave rise to the 15 T cell receptor beta chains below, sequenced in a study of blood T cell repertoires in COVID-19. TCRdb's table, derived via immunoSEQ multiplex PCR, lists solely in-frame clones and lacks some. The sample lists about 6,600 clones, roughly nine tenths seen once, with 8.5% in the top ten. Sequenced input: peripheral blood. Receptors originate from a human donor in a cohort sampled during active COVID-19. The donor label of this sample is uncertain.

This clone was recorded a few times. The chain has TRBV6-4 and TRBJ2-1; 9 bases map to TRBD1. Germline V lookup: CDR1 MRHNA, CDR2 SNTAGT. V was clipped by 5 bases and J by 4 bases; unmatched bases: 6. The CDR3 has 15 amino acids. The CDR3 DNA follows: TGTGCCAGCAGTACAACAGGGGGCGAGTACAATGAGCAGTTCTTC. It codes for CASSTTGGEYNEQFF.

V usage is TRBV2 and J usage is TRBJ1-2; TRBD1 agrees at 7 bases. V dropped 1 base and J dropped 5; count of bases not matched to a gene: 13. Looked up from germline, CDR1 is SNHLY and CDR2 is FYNNEI. CDR3 length equals 17 residues. The CDR3: CASSEGLRQGPPYGYTF. CDR3 nucleotides: TGTGCCAGCAGTGAAGGTCTCCGACAGGGACCACCTTATGGCTACACCTTC.

This rearrangement joins TRBV4-1 to TRBJ1-4; D gene unclear. Germline-derived CDR1 and CDR2 are MGHRA and YSYEKL. This CDR3 region has 13 residues. Trimming removed 3 bases at V and 8 bases at J, with 10 bases between. The CDR3 coding sequence is TGCGCCAGCAGCCACGGGGTGCTCGAAAAACTGTTTTTT. The encoded protein is CASSHGVLEKLFF.

The chain recombines TRBV9 with TRBJ2-5; 7 bases fit TRBD2. Losses at the gene ends were 4 bases for V and 5 bases for J; bases not matched to a gene: 8. CDR1 and CDR2 from the germline V gene are SGDLS and YYNGEE. The CDR3 runs 14 residues. The CDR3 DNA is TGTGCCAGCAGCTCCTGGGGGGGGTTGGAGACCCAGTACTTC. It encodes CASSSWGGLETQYF.

V usage is TRBV11-3 and J usage is TRBJ1-6; perhaps TRBD1 as D (5 bases). The germline gives CDR1 SGHNT, CDR2 YENEEA. This CDR3 has 17 residues. V lost 1 base and J 9 bases, leaving 19 bases between the germline ends. For the CDR3, the DNA is TGTGCCAGCAGCTTAGGGCCACGGGACGGAGGGAGTTCACCCCTCCACTTT. This translates into CASSLGPRDGGSSPLHF. Filled out from reference TRBV11-3 and TRBJ1-6, the complete variable domain reads EAGVVQSPRYKIIEKKQPVAFWCNPISGHNTLYWYLQNLGQGPELLIRYENEEAVDDSQLPKDRFSAERLKGVDSTLKIQPAELGDSAVYLCASSLGPRDGGSSPLHFGNGTRLTVT.

The chain carries TRBV11-2 and TRBJ2-7; the D is unclear. The CDR3 loop spans 15 amino acids. V was shortened by 7 bases and J by 3 bases, with 19 bases between the two germline ends. The germline V gene encodes CDR1 SGHAT and CDR2 FQNNGV. As DNA, the CDR3 is TGTGCCAGCAACAATCCCGCGGCGGAGTTCTACGAGCAGTACTTC. Its protein product is CASNNPAAEFYEQYF.

This sequence joins TRBV20-1 and TRBJ1-2, with D unclear. Trimming took off 3 bases at V and 2 bases at J, with 10 bases between the two ends. In germline, CDR1 is DFQATT, CDR2 SNEGSKA (reference sequence). CDR3 length: 13 residues. CDR3 loop: CSASGGTNYGYTF. CDR3 nucleotides: TGCAGTGCTAGTGGAGGCACCAACTATGGCTACACCTTC.

V gene TRBV12-5 combines with J gene TRBJ1-2; D is unresolved. Germline loops: CDR1 LGHNT, CDR2 FRNRAP. This CDR3 is built from 12 residues. The germline V and J ends were trimmed by 5 bases and 7 bases, with 11 bases remaining between them. CDR3 in amino acids: CASGEITSGYTF. CDR3 in DNA: TGTGCTAGTGGTGAAATCACAAGTGGCTACACCTTC.

The chain uses TRBV29-1 and TRBJ1-1; 9 bases align to TRBD1. The trim removed 7 bases at V and 1 base at J, leaving 4 bases unmatched. The CDR3 totals 13 residues. Germline V CDR1 and CDR2: SQVTM, ANQGSEA. CDR3: CSGRQGENTEAFF. CDR3 DNA: TGCAGCGGACGACAGGGGGAGAACACTGAAGCTTTCTTT.

The chain combines TRBV2 with TRBJ2-3, with a tentative D call TRBD1 (5 bases). The CDR3 length is 15 residues. Germline V gives CDR1 SNHLY, CDR2 FYNNEI. The V gene lost 6 bases and the J gene lost 1 base, with 14 bases spanning the gap. The CDR3 loop is CASRVQGLRTDTQYF. In DNA, the CDR3 is TGTGCCAGCAGAGTTCAGGGATTACGCACAGATACGCAGTATTTT.

This clone was counted once. The gene calls are TRBV9 and TRBJ1-3, with a possible D match to TRBD1 (5 bases). Trimming took 3 bases from V and 0 from J, leaving 10 bases between them. CDR3 length equals 15 residues. Looked up from germline, CDR1 is SGDLS and CDR2 is YYNGEE. The CDR3 DNA is TGTGCCAGCAGCGCACAGGCCCGCTCTGGAAACACCATATATTTT. Translating gives CASSAQARSGNTIYF. The whole variable domain, remainder taken from reference TRBV9 and TRBJ1-3, is DSGVTQTPKHLITATGQRVTLRCSPRSGDLSVYWYQQSLDQGLQFLIQYYNGEERAKGNILERFSAQQFPDLHSELNLSSLELGDSALYFCASSAQARSGNTIYFGEGSWLTVV.

The genes are TRBV7-9 and TRBJ1-1; D is undetermined. This CDR3 spans 14 amino acids. The germline V gene encodes CDR1 SEHNR and CDR2 FQNEAQ (reference sequence). Trimming took 2 bases from V and 2 from J, leaving 9 bases between them. The CDR3 loop is CASSLSTANTEAFF. In DNA form, the CDR3 reads TGTGCCAGCAGCTTAAGCACAGCTAACACTGAAGCTTTCTTT.

The genes are TRBV28 and TRBJ1-6; D gene uncertain. V lost 3 bases and J 10 bases, leaving 7 bases between the germline ends. The germline CDR1 and CDR2 sequences are MDHEN and SYDVKM. This CDR3 is built from 12 residues. The chain's CDR3 is CASSFGRSPLHF. The CDR3 region has the DNA TGTGCCAGCAGTTTTGGGAGATCACCCCTCCACTTT.

The chain has TRBV27 and TRBJ1-1; 8 nucleotides line up with TRBD1. CDR3 length equals 14 residues. V gave up 5 bases and J gave up 3 bases; unmatched junction bases: 5. From germline, CDR1 is MNHEY and CDR2 SMNVEV (reference sequence). The CDR3 DNA is TGTGCCAGCAGTCCGCAGGGGGCCGACACTGAAGCTTTCTTT. This gives the protein CASSPQGADTEAFF.

The V call is TRBV7-9, the J call TRBJ1-6; 8 positions match TRBD1. Trimming took 4 bases from V and 7 from J; bases not matched to a gene: 6. The V gene's germline CDR1 is SEHNR and CDR2 FQNEAQ (reference sequence). CDR3 length: 15 residues. This CDR3 is CASSSGQGNNSPLHF. The CDR3, as DNA: TGTGCCAGCAGCTCCGGACAGGGCAACAATTCACCCCTCCACTTT.